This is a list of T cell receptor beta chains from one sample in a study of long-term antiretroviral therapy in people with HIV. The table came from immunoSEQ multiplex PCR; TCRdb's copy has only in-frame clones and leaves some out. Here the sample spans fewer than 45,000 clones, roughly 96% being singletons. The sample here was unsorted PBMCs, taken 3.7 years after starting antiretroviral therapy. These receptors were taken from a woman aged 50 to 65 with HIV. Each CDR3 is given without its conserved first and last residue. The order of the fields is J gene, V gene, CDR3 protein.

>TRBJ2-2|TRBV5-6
ASSWGDVGELF
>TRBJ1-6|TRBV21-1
ASSNTSSSYNSPLH
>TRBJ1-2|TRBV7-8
ASSLGGQGNYGYT
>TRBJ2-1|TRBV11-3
ASSSGVYNEQF
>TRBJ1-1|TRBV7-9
ASSLRLDDTEAF
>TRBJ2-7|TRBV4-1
ASSQGTRTAYEQY
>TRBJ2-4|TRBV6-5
ASSTTGERKNIQY
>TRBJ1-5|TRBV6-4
ASSPSPDSNQPQH
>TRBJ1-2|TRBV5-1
ASSLEQGFGYT
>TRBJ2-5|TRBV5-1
ASSFGPQETQY
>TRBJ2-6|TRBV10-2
ASSESVSGANVLT
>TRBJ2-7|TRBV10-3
AISARSGSYEQY
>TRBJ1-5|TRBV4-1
ASSQVRGTGVLGNQPQH
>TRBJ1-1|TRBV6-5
ASKGGGEGTEAF
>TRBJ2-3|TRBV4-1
ASRLVGLAGDTQY
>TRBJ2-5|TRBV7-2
ASSHTYQETQY
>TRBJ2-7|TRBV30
AWSVQREQY
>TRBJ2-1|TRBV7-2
ASSDTGGYNEQF
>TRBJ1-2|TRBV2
ATRGSGVGYT
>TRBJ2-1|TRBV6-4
ASSEGTSGYNEQF
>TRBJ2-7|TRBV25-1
ASSPLPGQAYEQY
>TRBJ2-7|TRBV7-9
ASSPPRFPDSYEQY
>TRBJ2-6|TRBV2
ASKLAVDSGANVLT
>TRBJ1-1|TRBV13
ASSILPGQGSNTEAF
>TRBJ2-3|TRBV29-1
SVEGGLGFTDTQY
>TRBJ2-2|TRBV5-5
ASSLADRVTSGELF
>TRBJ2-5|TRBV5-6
ASSLTRGTGEAQY
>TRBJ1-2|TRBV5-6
ASSPPGQGYGYT
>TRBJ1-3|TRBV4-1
ASSQADNYGNTIY
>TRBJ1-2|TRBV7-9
ASSNPRGGGSYGYT
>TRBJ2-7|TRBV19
ASSNPRGAGAVYEQY
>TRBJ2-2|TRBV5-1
ASSLDPGQRDTGELF
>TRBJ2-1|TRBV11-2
ASSLGPGAYEQF
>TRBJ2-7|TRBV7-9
ASSTGQGIYEQY
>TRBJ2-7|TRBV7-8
ASSLPLGYGRYEQY
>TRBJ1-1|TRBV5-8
ASSPNAGPWTEAF
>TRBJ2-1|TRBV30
ARDRGLNEQF
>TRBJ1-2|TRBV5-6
ASSLAGVPVYGYT
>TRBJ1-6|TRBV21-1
ASSPGTGFGNRRSPLH
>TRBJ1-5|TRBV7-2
ASSLGGGARQPQH
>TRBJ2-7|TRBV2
ASSVIGQY
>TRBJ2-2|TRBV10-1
ASSASQTTGELF
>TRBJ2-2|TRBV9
ASSVADITGELF
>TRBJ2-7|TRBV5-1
ASRTDTFSYEQY
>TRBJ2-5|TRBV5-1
ASSSMGLRTSGGAETQY
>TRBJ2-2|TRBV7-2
ASSPEAGRTGELF
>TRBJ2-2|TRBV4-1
ASSQPTTLLRELF
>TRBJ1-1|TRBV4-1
ASSQDFRRQGSGNTEAF
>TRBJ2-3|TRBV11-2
ASSLAGDSTDTQY
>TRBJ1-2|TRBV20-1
SASRYGYT
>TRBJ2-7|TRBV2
ASNLRGGEQY
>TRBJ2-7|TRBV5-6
ASSLVQGLGYEQY
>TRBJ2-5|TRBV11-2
ASSLTPLRETQY
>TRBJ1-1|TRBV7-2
ASSPWGANTEAF
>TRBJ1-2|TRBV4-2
ASSPSAPNSYGYT
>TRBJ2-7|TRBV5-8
ASSRKGQEAYEQY
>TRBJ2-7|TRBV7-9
ASSRPISYEQY
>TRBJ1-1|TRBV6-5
ASSYFRDTEAF
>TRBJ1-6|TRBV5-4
ASSLGAGWRVGSALH
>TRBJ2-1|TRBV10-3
ATLKDRAYNEQF